A selection of T cell receptor beta chains follows, all from one sample in a study of T cell repertoires in cytomegalovirus infection. TCRdb used MiXCR to reprocess the reads, holding one entry per CDR3 protein. The repertoire holds roughly 640,000 distinct CDR3 sequences, with 24% as singletons. The sequenced material came from CD8+ T cells from PBMCs. The source is a human donor in good health (CMV status not recorded). Some clones in this sample may be carry-over from other donors' samples. CDR3s include the opening cysteine and the closing phenylalanine or tryptophan. Fields, in order: J gene, V gene, D gene, clone size, CDR3 protein, CDR3 DNA. A D gene is named only where the DNA matches it firmly. Clone size, where shown, is once, few, many, or a class for clones that have expanded.

TRBJ2-1 TRBV7-2 . many CASSLAFLTPGRFYEQFF TGTGCCAGCAGCTTAGCGTTCCTGACCCCCGGACGCTTCTATGAGCAGTTCTTC
TRBJ2-7 TRBV29-1 . few CSVVGGGFPYEQYF TGCAGCGTTGTTGGCGGGGGCTTCCCCTACGAGCAGTACTTC
TRBJ1-1 TRBV7-9 . . CASRLGKAEAFF TGTGCCAGCAGACTCGGAAAGGCTGAAGCTTTCTTT
TRBJ2-2 TRBV27 . . CASNSYSNTGELFF TGTGCCAGCAACAGTTATTCGAACACCGGGGAGCTGTTTTTT
TRBJ2-7 TRBV7-9 TRBD1 many CASSSTGIRYEQYF TGTGCCAGCAGCTCGACAGGGATTCGTTACGAGCAGTACTTC
TRBJ2-3 TRBV4-3 TRBD2 . CASSQDGLAGHTDTQYF TGCGCCAGCAGCCAAGACGGACTAGCGGGCCACACAGATACGCAGTATTTT
TRBJ2-2 TRBV28 . many CASNPTLNTGELFF TGTGCCAGCAACCCGACCCTGAACACCGGGGAGCTGTTTTTT
TRBJ2-3 TRBV28 . few CASSPERTLRTDTQYF TGTGCCAGCAGCCCTGAGAGGACACTTCGCACAGATACGCAGTATTTT
TRBJ2-3 TRBV5-1 . . CASSLAYWTEYTDTQYF TGCGCCAGCAGCTTGGCCTATTGGACAGAGTACACAGATACGCAGTATTTT
TRBJ2-1 TRBV29-1 TRBD1 . CSVETGGRNEQFF TGCAGCGTTGAAACAGGGGGCCGCAATGAGCAGTTCTTC
TRBJ2-5 TRBV5-1 . few CASRREGYGQETQYF TGCGCCAGCAGGCGAGAGGGATATGGCCAAGAGACCCAGTACTTC
TRBJ1-1 TRBV25-1 TRBD1 . CVSSGNRGLNTEAFF TGTGTCAGCAGTGGTAACAGGGGATTGAACACTGAAGCTTTCTTT
TRBJ1-2 TRBV6-5 TRBD1 . CASSSTGVFYDYTF TGTGCCAGCAGTTCTACAGGGGTCTTCTATGACTACACCTTC
TRBJ1-1 TRBV7-3 . many CASSPGAAGKGEAFF TGTGCCAGCAGCCCGGGAGCGGCAGGGAAGGGTGAAGCTTTCTTT
TRBJ2-3 TRBV4-1 . . CASSQEYTSTDTQYF TGCGCCAGCAGCCAAGAGTACACTAGCACAGATACGCAGTATTTT